These T cell receptor beta chains were read from a single sample in a study of T cell repertoires in cytomegalovirus infection. TCRdb analysed the reads with MiXCR anew, one entry per CDR3 protein. This table has 370,000 or so distinct CDR3 sequences, about a third appearing once. No cognate antigen is known for these TCRs. The sequencing used cultured PBMCs, collected from culture after CMV antigen stimulation. The receptors come from a human donor in good health (CMV status not recorded). Some clones in this sample may be carry-over from other donors' samples. Each CDR3 is given with its conserved first and last residue. D genes are given only for firm matches. Clone size is not always given. Where it is, it says once, few, many or a class for expanded clones.

D gene: NA
V gene: TRBV20-1
J gene: TRBJ1-2
clone size: NA
CDR3 protein: CSARDAGAVGYTF
CDR3 DNA: TGCAGTGCTAGAGATGCGGGGGCAGTTGGCTACACCTTC

D gene: TRBD1
V gene: TRBV4-3
J gene: TRBJ1-4
clone size: NA
CDR3 protein: CASSPTGINEKLFF
CDR3 DNA: TGCGCCAGCAGCCCGACAGGGATTAATGAAAAACTGTTTTTT

D gene: NA
V gene: TRBV25-1
J gene: TRBJ2-3
clone size: NA
CDR3 protein: CATKRLSTDTQYF
CDR3 DNA: TGTGCCACCAAGAGGCTCAGCACAGATACGCAGTATTTT

D gene: TRBD2
V gene: TRBV6-1
J gene: TRBJ2-7
clone size: NA
CDR3 protein: CASSGPGLAGVTYEQYF
CDR3 DNA: TGTGCCAGCAGTGGACCGGGACTAGCGGGTGTAACCTACGAGCAGTACTTC

D gene: TRBD2
V gene: TRBV4-3
J gene: TRBJ2-3
clone size: few
CDR3 protein: CASSQAPLAESTDTQYF
CDR3 DNA: TGCGCCAGCAGCCAAGCTCCGCTAGCGGAAAGCACAGATACGCAGTATTTT

D gene: TRBD2
V gene: TRBV7-2
J gene: TRBJ2-1
clone size: NA
CDR3 protein: CASSLPSGRAVEQFF
CDR3 DNA: TGTGCCAGCAGCCTGCCTAGCGGGAGGGCGGTTGAGCAGTTCTTC

D gene: TRBD1
V gene: TRBV7-3
J gene: TRBJ1-3
clone size: few
CDR3 protein: CASSLNRGDTIYF
CDR3 DNA: TGTGCCAGCAGCTTAAACAGGGGCGACACCATATATTTT

D gene: TRBD1
V gene: TRBV7-9
J gene: TRBJ1-1
clone size: many
CDR3 protein: CASSFPTGGYTEAFF
CDR3 DNA: TGTGCCAGCAGCTTCCCGACAGGGGGGTACACTGAAGCTTTCTTT

D gene: NA
V gene: TRBV20-1
J gene: TRBJ1-6
clone size: NA
CDR3 protein: CSARYSTNSPLHF
CDR3 DNA: TGCAGTGCTAGATACAGTACTAATTCACCCCTCCACTTT

D gene: TRBD2
V gene: TRBV10-3
J gene: TRBJ2-3
clone size: NA
CDR3 protein: CAIRLAAEDTQYF
CDR3 DNA: TGTGCCATCAGGCTAGCGGCGGAAGATACGCAGTATTTT

D gene: TRBD2
V gene: TRBV20-1
J gene: TRBJ2-4
clone size: NA
CDR3 protein: CSALMTSGRSNIQYF
CDR3 DNA: TGCAGTGCCCTGATGACTAGCGGGAGATCAAACATTCAGTACTTC

D gene: TRBD2
V gene: TRBV20-1
J gene: TRBJ2-4
clone size: NA
CDR3 protein: CSANAGTTGGKNIQYF
CDR3 DNA: TGCAGTGCCAACGCCGGGACCACCGGGGGGAAAAACATTCAGTACTTC

D gene: NA
V gene: TRBV23-1
J gene: TRBJ2-7
clone size: few
CDR3 protein: CATLPGHSSYEQYF
CDR3 DNA: TGCGCCACCCTTCCGGGACACAGCTCCTACGAGCAGTACTTC

D gene: NA
V gene: TRBV11-2
J gene: TRBJ2-2
clone size: many
CDR3 protein: CASSRNRDSSTGELFF
CDR3 DNA: TGTGCCAGCAGCCGCAACCGGGACTCCTCCACCGGGGAGCTGTTTTTT

D gene: NA
V gene: TRBV7-8
J gene: TRBJ2-3
clone size: few
CDR3 protein: CASRLFTDTQYF
CDR3 DNA: TGTGCCAGCAGACTATTCACAGATACGCAGTATTTT

D gene: TRBD1
V gene: TRBV7-9
J gene: TRBJ1-4
clone size: NA
CDR3 protein: CASSAGTDTTNEKLFF
CDR3 DNA: TGTGCCAGCAGCGCCGGGACAGACACAACTAATGAAAAACTGTTTTTT

D gene: NA
V gene: TRBV12-3/TRBV12-4
J gene: TRBJ2-7
clone size: NA
CDR3 protein: CASSLNVGGSYEQYF
CDR3 DNA: TGTGCCAGCAGTTTAAATGTAGGCGGATCCTACGAGCAGTACTTC

D gene: NA
V gene: TRBV6-6
J gene: TRBJ1-3
clone size: NA
CDR3 protein: CASSYSRGAEGNTIYF
CDR3 DNA: TGTGCCAGCAGTTACTCTCGGGGGGCAGAGGGAAACACCATATATTTT

D gene: NA
V gene: TRBV15
J gene: TRBJ2-1
clone size: NA
CDR3 protein: CATSRDGKEYNEQFF
CDR3 DNA: TGTGCCACCAGCAGAGATGGAAAGGAGTACAATGAGCAGTTCTTC

D gene: NA
V gene: TRBV7-8
J gene: TRBJ1-2
clone size: few
CDR3 protein: CASSFPGASSGYTF
CDR3 DNA: TGTGCCAGCAGCTTTCCCGGCGCAAGTAGTGGCTACACCTTC

D gene: TRBD2
V gene: TRBV7-2
J gene: TRBJ2-1
clone size: NA
CDR3 protein: CASSSPTSGRNEQFF
CDR3 DNA: TGTGCCAGCAGCTCCCCGACTAGCGGGAGGAATGAGCAGTTCTTC

D gene: NA
V gene: TRBV4-1
J gene: TRBJ1-2
clone size: once
CDR3 protein: CASSQDFAGRDGYTF
CDR3 DNA: TGCGCCAGCAGCCAAGATTTCGCGGGGCGAGATGGCTACACCTTC

D gene: TRBD2
V gene: TRBV7-2
J gene: TRBJ2-1
clone size: few
CDR3 protein: CASSLVVRSGRGTYNEQFF
CDR3 DNA: TGTGCCAGCAGCTTAGTCGTGAGAAGCGGGAGAGGGACATACAATGAGCAGTTCTTC

D gene: TRBD1
V gene: TRBV23-1
J gene: TRBJ1-5
clone size: NA
CDR3 protein: CASSQKHAVGQGCGYGNQPQHF
CDR3 DNA: TGCGCCAGCAGTCAAAAACACGCCGTGGGACAGGGATGTGGATATGGCAATCAGCCCCAGCATTTT

D gene: TRBD2
V gene: TRBV6-5
J gene: TRBJ2-1
clone size: NA
CDR3 protein: CASRSLGTSGNEQFF
CDR3 DNA: TGTGCCAGCAGGTCGCTCGGGACTAGCGGGAATGAGCAGTTCTTC

D gene: NA
V gene: TRBV7-2
J gene: TRBJ1-4
clone size: few
CDR3 protein: CASSLGQTNEKLFF
CDR3 DNA: TGTGCCAGCAGCTTAGGACAGACTAATGAAAAACTGTTTTTT

D gene: TRBD1
V gene: TRBV7-2
J gene: TRBJ1-5
clone size: few
CDR3 protein: CASSQGGRGSNQPQHF
CDR3 DNA: TGTGCCAGCAGCCAAGGGGGCAGGGGAAGCAATCAGCCCCAGCATTTT

D gene: NA
V gene: TRBV19
J gene: TRBJ2-7
clone size: once
CDR3 protein: CASSITLGSTSPYEQYF
CDR3 DNA: TGTGCCAGTAGTATTACCCTCGGGTCGACGAGTCCCTACGAGCAGTACTTC

D gene: TRBD1
V gene: TRBV27
J gene: TRBJ2-3
clone size: NA
CDR3 protein: CASSSVSTGGITDTQYF
CDR3 DNA: TGTGCCAGCAGTTCAGTATCGACAGGGGGCATCACAGATACGCAGTATTTT

D gene: NA
V gene: TRBV3-1
J gene: TRBJ2-7
clone size: NA
CDR3 protein: CASSQDPGTASYEQYF
CDR3 DNA: TGTGCCAGCAGCCAAGACCCCGGGACCGCCTCCTACGAGCAGTACTTC

D gene: NA
V gene: TRBV7-8
J gene: TRBJ1-2
clone size: few
CDR3 protein: CASSLILGRGGYTF
CDR3 DNA: TGTGCCAGCAGCTTAATCTTGGGGAGAGGTGGCTACACCTTC

D gene: TRBD2
V gene: TRBV7-2
J gene: TRBJ2-1
clone size: few
CDR3 protein: CASSLEPAGVHEQFF
CDR3 DNA: TGTGCCAGCAGCTTAGAACCAGCGGGAGTCCATGAGCAGTTCTTC

D gene: TRBD2
V gene: TRBV12-3/TRBV12-4
J gene: TRBJ2-1
clone size: few
CDR3 protein: CASSLALGGSRASGNEQFF
CDR3 DNA: TGTGCCAGCAGTTTAGCGCTCGGCGGGAGTAGAGCTTCCGGCAATGAGCAGTTCTTC

D gene: NA
V gene: TRBV24-1
J gene: TRBJ1-2
clone size: many
CDR3 protein: CATSDPGREYGYTF
CDR3 DNA: TGTGCCACCAGTGACCCCGGAAGGGAATATGGCTACACCTTC

D gene: TRBD1
V gene: TRBV6-2/TRBV6-3
J gene: TRBJ2-7
clone size: few
CDR3 protein: CASSYRGRGESEQYF
CDR3 DNA: TGTGCCAGCAGCTACAGGGGTCGCGGTGAGTCCGAGCAGTACTTC

D gene: TRBD1
V gene: TRBV6-6
J gene: TRBJ2-6
clone size: few
CDR3 protein: CASSTTGVPGANVLTF
CDR3 DNA: TGTGCCAGCAGTACAACAGGGGTCCCCGGGGCCAACGTCCTGACTTTC

D gene: TRBD1
V gene: TRBV20-1
J gene: TRBJ2-4
clone size: NA
CDR3 protein: CSARDPWTGGNIQYF
CDR3 DNA: TGCAGTGCTAGAGATCCCTGGACAGGGGGGAACATTCAGTACTTC

D gene: NA
V gene: TRBV7-2
J gene: TRBJ2-1
clone size: few
CDR3 protein: CASSLMGEQFF
CDR3 DNA: TGTGCCAGCAGCTTAATGGGTGAGCAGTTCTTC

D gene: TRBD2
V gene: TRBV20-1
J gene: TRBJ2-5
clone size: NA
CDR3 protein: CSAKTSGRETQYF
CDR3 DNA: TGCAGTGCGAAGACTAGCGGGAGAGAGACCCAGTACTTC

D gene: NA
V gene: TRBV7-2
J gene: TRBJ2-3
clone size: NA
CDR3 protein: CASSLVAESTDTQYF
CDR3 DNA: TGTGCCAGCAGCTTAGTAGCGGAGAGCACAGATACGCAGTATTTT

D gene: NA
V gene: TRBV28
J gene: TRBJ1-3
clone size: NA
CDR3 protein: CASSPLPAWGSGNTIYF
CDR3 DNA: TGTGCCAGCAGTCCACTACCCGCATGGGGTTCTGGAAACACCATATATTTT

D gene: TRBD2
V gene: TRBV6-2/TRBV6-3
J gene: TRBJ2-1
clone size: few
CDR3 protein: CASSETSGPLGEQFF
CDR3 DNA: TGTGCCAGCAGTGAGACTAGCGGACCGTTGGGTGAGCAGTTCTTC

D gene: TRBD2
V gene: TRBV7-9
J gene: TRBJ2-3
clone size: NA
CDR3 protein: CASSLTSGRIGTQYF
CDR3 DNA: TGTGCCAGCAGCCTAACTAGCGGGAGGATCGGTACGCAGTATTTT

D gene: NA
V gene: TRBV6-5
J gene: TRBJ2-2
clone size: NA
CDR3 protein: CASTLPNTGELFF
CDR3 DNA: TGTGCCAGTACACTCCCCAACACCGGGGAGCTGTTTTTT

D gene: NA
V gene: TRBV5-4
J gene: TRBJ1-5
clone size: NA
CDR3 protein: CASSLGVGNQPQHF
CDR3 DNA: TGTGCCAGCAGCTTGGGTGTTGGCAATCAGCCCCAGCATTTT

D gene: NA
V gene: TRBV7-2
J gene: TRBJ2-7
clone size: few
CDR3 protein: CASSLVNQAYEQYF
CDR3 DNA: TGTGCCAGCAGCTTAGTAAACCAAGCCTACGAGCAGTACTTC

D gene: NA
V gene: TRBV28
J gene: TRBJ2-1
clone size: few
CDR3 protein: CASSLVGTNEQFF
CDR3 DNA: TGTGCCAGCAGTTTAGTCGGAACCAATGAGCAGTTCTTC

D gene: TRBD2
V gene: TRBV12-3/TRBV12-4
J gene: TRBJ2-1
clone size: few
CDR3 protein: CASKTSAYNEQFF
CDR3 DNA: TGTGCCAGCAAAACTAGCGCATACAATGAGCAGTTCTTC

D gene: NA
V gene: TRBV6-2/TRBV6-3
J gene: TRBJ2-1
clone size: NA
CDR3 protein: CASRMGHNEQFF
CDR3 DNA: TGTGCCAGCAGGATGGGGCACAATGAGCAGTTCTTC

D gene: TRBD2
V gene: TRBV4-2
J gene: TRBJ2-3
clone size: few
CDR3 protein: CASSQDIGQAGTDTQYF
CDR3 DNA: TGTGCCAGCAGCCAAGATATCGGGCAAGCGGGGACAGATACGCAGTATTTT

D gene: NA
V gene: TRBV18
J gene: TRBJ1-3
clone size: few
CDR3 protein: CASSPNPGYSGNTIYF
CDR3 DNA: TGTGCCAGCTCACCTAATCCGGGTTACTCTGGAAACACCATATATTTT

D gene: NA
V gene: TRBV12-3/TRBV12-4
J gene: TRBJ1-6
clone size: NA
CDR3 protein: CASSFPFSPLHF
CDR3 DNA: TGTGCCAGCAGTTTTCCTTTCTCACCCCTCCACTTT

D gene: TRBD1
V gene: TRBV6-5
J gene: TRBJ1-3
clone size: NA
CDR3 protein: CASSSRDRGSGNTIYF
CDR3 DNA: TGTGCCAGCAGTTCCCGGGACAGGGGATCTGGAAACACCATATATTTT

D gene: TRBD2
V gene: TRBV29-1
J gene: TRBJ2-2
clone size: NA
CDR3 protein: CSVLLAGGMGELFF
CDR3 DNA: TGCAGCGTTCTACTAGCGGGAGGGATGGGGGAGCTGTTTTTT